These 15 T cell receptor beta chains were all obtained from the same sample, sequenced in a study of T cell responses to AZD1222 COVID-19 vaccine. Using immunoSEQ multiplex PCR, the repertoire was profiled, and TCRdb retains in-frame clones only, with some absent. The sample lists 95,000 to 150,000 clones, roughly 90% occurring once. Sequencing used peripheral blood, obtained on day 0 of AZD1222 vaccination. Receptor source: an adult in good health.

The rearrangement uses TRBV28 and TRBJ2-2; no clear D gene. Germline-derived CDR1 and CDR2 are MDHEN and SYDVKM. Trimming stripped 3 bases from V and 1 base from J, with 12 bases between. The CDR3 spans 16 residues. This CDR3 is CASSFSAGMNTGELFF. The CDR3 DNA reads as TGTGCCAGCAGTTTTTCAGCAGGAATGAACACCGGGGAGCTGTTTTTT.

This clone was detected only once. The V and J genes are TRBV12-3 or TRBV12-4 and TRBJ1-2; unclear D gene. Trimming left V 3 bases short and J 8 bases short, with 13 bases between. This CDR3 has 13 amino acids. This CDR3 reads CASSLDSIRGYTF. CDR3 bases: TGTGCCAGCAGTTTGGATTCAATCAGGGGCTACACCTTC.

The chain employs TRBV5-8 and TRBJ1-2; 8 bases line up with TRBD1. The CDR3 is 16 residues long. The V and J ends lost 2 bases and 0 bases, in that order; junction bases with no gene match: 6. Germline-derived CDR1 and CDR2 are SGHTS and YDEGEE. CDR3 region: CASSFQGAMANYGYTF. The CDR3 nucleotides are TGTGCCAGCAGCTTTCAGGGGGCGATGGCTAACTATGGCTACACCTTC.

The rearrangement joins TRBV4-1 to TRBJ1-1, with D maybe TRBD1 (5 bases). CDR3 length: 14 residues. Trimming stripped 3 bases from V and 4 bases from J, with 12 bases between. Germline values: CDR1 MGHRA, CDR2 YSYEKL. The CDR3 nucleotides are TGCGCCAGCAGCCACTCACCCGGGGGCACTGAAGCTTTCTTT. Translated: CASSHSPGGTEAFF.

The genes are TRBV4-2 and TRBJ2-3; D is ambiguous. Germline V gene data show CDR1 as LGHNA and CDR2 as YNFKEQ. Trimming shortened V by 1 base and J by 2 bases, and 10 bases separated the two germline ends. This CDR3 has 15 residues. The CDR3 bases are TGTGCCAGCAGCCAAGGTGGCAGGAACACAGATACGCAGTATTTT. Translation: CASSQGGRNTDTQYF.

The rearrangement links TRBV19 to TRBJ2-3; 9 bases map to TRBD2. This CDR3 is built from 12 residues. With V trimmed by 9 bases and J by 7 bases, 5 bases remained unmatched. Germline CDR1 reads LNHDA; CDR2 reads SQIVND (reference sequence). The CDR3 DNA reads TGTGCCAGCGGCGGGGGGGCCAATACGCAGTATTTT. This gives the protein CASGGGANTQYF.

The V gene is TRBV5-1, the J gene TRBJ1-1; D unclear. This CDR3 spans 13 amino acids. V lost 0 bases and J 0 bases, leaving 3 bases between the germline ends. CDR1 and CDR2 from the germline V gene are SGHRS and YFSETQ. Here the CDR3 reads CASSLALNTEAFF. The CDR3 DNA sequence: TGCGCCAGCAGCTTGGCCTTGAACACTGAAGCTTTCTTT.

This chain connects TRBV15 to TRBJ1-6; D is unclear. CDR1 LNHNV and CDR2 YYDKDF come from the germline V gene (reference sequence). The CDR3 spans 13 residues. Trimming took off 3 bases at V and 14 bases at J, with 14 bases between the two ends. The CDR3 DNA sequence: TGTGCCACCAGCAGCCGAGACTCTGAAACCCTCCACTTT. Translating it yields CATSSRDSETLHF.

V gene TRBV5-6 combines with J gene TRBJ2-1; TRBD2 matches at 9 bases. The germline V gene encodes CDR1 SGHDT and CDR2 YYEEEE. The CDR3 consists of 15 residues. After removal of 4 bases from V and 6 bases from J, the junction contained 8 bases not matched to a gene. CDR3 residues: CASSRAGTSLNEQFF. The CDR3 DNA sequence: TGTGCCAGCAGCCGCGCCGGGACTAGCCTCAATGAGCAGTTCTTC. The full variable domain, with the rest looked up from reference TRBV5-6 and TRBJ2-1, is DAGVTQSPTHLIKTRGQQVTLRCSPKSGHDTVSWYQQALGQGPQFIFQYYEEEERQRGNFPDRFSGHQFPNYSSELNVNALLLGDSALYLCASSRAGTSLNEQFFGPGTRLTVL.

The gene calls are TRBV19 and TRBJ1-5; 8 bases are a match to TRBD1. The CDR3 is 15 amino acids. Germline assignment: CDR1 LNHDA and CDR2 SQIVND (reference sequence). V shed 2 bases and J 12 bases; nucleotides not matched to a gene: 12. CDR3 protein: CASSITGTGLGGQHF. As DNA, the CDR3 is TGTGCCAGTAGTATAACTGGGACAGGACTCGGGGGCCAGCATTTT.

J is TRBJ2-2 and V is TRBV5-1, with 12 bases aligning to TRBD2. The CDR3 contains 16 residues. J was trimmed by 2 bases and V by 6 bases; bases with no gene match: 5. CDR1 is SGHRS and CDR2 is YFSETQ in the germline V gene. The CDR3 DNA sequence: TGCGCCAGCAAACTAGCGGGAGGAACAAACACCGGGGAGCTGTTTTTT. Translation: CASKLAGGTNTGELFF.

The genes are TRBV7-2 and TRBJ1-3; TRBD1 agrees at 7 bases. J lost 0 bases, V lost 7 bases, and 9 bases had no gene match. The germline V gene has CDR1 SGHTA and CDR2 FQGNSA. This CDR3 has 16 residues. The DNA for the CDR3 is TGTGCCAGCAACTTGGGACAGTCAAGCTCTGGAAACACCATATATTTT. Its protein is CASNLGQSSSGNTIYF.

To note about this clone: At one end, the junction sequence differs from germline, possibly due to a read error. The V and J genes are TRBV29-1 and TRBJ2-7; D uncertain. Germline lookup yields CDR1 SQVTM and CDR2 ANQGSEA. This CDR3 has 15 amino acids. The CDR3 is CSVVRSGLGSYVQYF. CDR3 DNA: TGCAGCGTTGTCCGGTCCGGATTGGGCTCCTACGTGCAGTACTTC.

The chain uses TRBV5-1 and TRBJ1-1; unclear D gene. Germline CDR1 reads SGHRS; CDR2 reads YFSETQ. This CDR3 is 14 amino acids long. Trimming took 0 bases from V and 11 from J, leaving 17 bases between them. The CDR3 nucleotides are TGCGCCAGCAGCTTGGAGTCCCGGAATAGCGCGGCTTTCTTT. Translation gives CASSLESRNSAAFF.

The chain links TRBV19 to TRBJ1-1; 11 bases line up with TRBD1. Looked up from germline, CDR1 is LNHDA and CDR2 is SQIVND (reference sequence). There are 16 residues in the CDR3. V was clipped by 7 bases and J by 6 bases; unmatched bases: 13. The CDR3 DNA follows: TGTGCCAGTACAAAGCTCAGAGGACAGGGGGCCCCTGAAGCTTTCTTT. Residues: CASTKLRGQGAPEAFF.